These 7 T cell receptor beta chains originate from one sample sequenced in a study of blood T cell repertoires in COVID-19. The method was immunoSEQ multiplex PCR; TCRdb's version includes in-frame clones alone and lacks a portion of them. The sample has some 360,000 clones; approximately 89% are singletons. Specimen: peripheral blood. The receptor set was obtained from a woman in her sixties with COVID-19, enrolled during active disease.

The chain carries TRBV5-1 and TRBJ2-5; TRBD1 matches at 7 bases. The CDR3 extends over 16 amino acids. J lost 2 bases, V lost 4 bases, and 11 bases had no gene match. The germline V gene has CDR1 SGHRS and CDR2 YFSETQ. The CDR3 DNA reads as TGCGCCAGCAGCGTAACCCCCCGGGACAGACAAGAGACCCAGTACTTC. Translated, it gives CASSVTPRDRQETQYF.

The chain employs TRBV3-1 (or the pseudogene TRBV3-2) and TRBJ1-6; D not certain. The CDR3 has 15 amino acids. V dropped 4 bases and J dropped 7 bases, with 14 bases sitting between them. Germline CDR1 LGHDT, CDR2 YNNKEL (reference sequence). The CDR3 DNA reads as TGTGCCAGCAGCCCCCGCGGAGGTTCGAATTCACCCCTCCACTTT. Protein: CASSPRGGSNSPLHF.

The chain links TRBV6-5 to TRBJ1-1, with 9 bases that match TRBD1. V gave up 6 bases and J gave up 0 bases; unmatched junction bases: 5. CDR3 length: 15 amino acids. CDR1 and CDR2 from the germline V gene are MNHEY and SVGAGI. This CDR3 is CASRYGQGMNTEAFF. CDR3 in DNA: TGTGCCAGCAGATACGGACAGGGGATGAACACTGAAGCTTTCTTT.

CDR3 in amino acids: CASSSNGLAGGDNEQFF. The DNA of the CDR3 is TGTGCCAGCAGCTCAAACGGACTAGCGGGGGGAGACAATGAGCAGTTCTTC. The chain joins TRBV21-1 to TRBJ2-1; TRBD2 reflects the table's D call only, with no check against the DNA. TRBV21-1 is a known pseudogene. The CDR3 sequence is 17 residues long.

This clone was seen only a few times. The rearrangement joins TRBV9 to TRBJ1-2, with 8 bases matching TRBD1. V shed 3 bases and J 8 bases; nucleotides not matched to a gene: 12. Germline-derived CDR1 and CDR2 are SGDLS and YYNGEE. CDR3 length: 15 residues. DNA for the CDR3: TGTGCCAGCAGCGGGGGACAGGTGGTACGAAGGGGCTACACCTTC. Protein sequence: CASSGGQVVRRGYTF.

The chain combines TRBV28 with TRBJ2-1; D remains ambiguous. In germline, CDR1 is MDHEN, CDR2 SYDVKM. With 5 bases removed from V and 5 bases from J, the gap between germline ends came to 10 bases. The CDR3 consists of 13 residues. The CDR3 is CASSTLGDNEQFF. The CDR3 DNA reads TGTGCCAGCAGTACTCTCGGAGACAATGAGCAGTTCTTC.

This chain joins TRBV5-1 and TRBJ2-7; a weak D match, TRBD2 (5 bases). The CDR3 runs 13 residues. CDR1 and CDR2 (germline): SGHRS, YFSETQ. V was trimmed by 0 bases and J by 5 bases, leaving 9 bases between them. This chain's CDR3 is CASSLGRSDEQYF. The CDR3 coding sequence is TGCGCCAGCAGCTTGGGGAGGTCGGACGAGCAGTACTTC.